These T cell receptor beta chains were read from a single sample in a study of vaccination effects on CD4 cells after COVID-19. Using immunoSEQ multiplex PCR, the repertoire was profiled, and TCRdb retains in-frame clones only, with some absent. The sample yields fewer than 25,000 clones, 55% to 85% seen once. Their specific antigens are unknown. Source: CD4+ T cells from PBMCs cultured with HCoV-NL63 spike peptides, taken after COVID-19 vaccination. All receptors derive from a human donor who received a COVID-19 vaccine. CDR3s include the opening cysteine and the closing phenylalanine or tryptophan. D genes are given only for firm matches. Expanded clones get a size class; other rows say once, few or many, or leave the size out.

abundance	v_gene	d_gene	j_gene	CDR3nt	CDR3aa
once	TRBV5-1	NA	TRBJ1-1	TGCGCCAGCAGCTTAAGGGGGATTGGGAATGAAGCTTTCTTT	CASSLRGIGNEAFF
NA	TRBV6-5	TRBD1	TRBJ2-1	TGTGCCAGCAACGTCCAGGGGGCTGATGAGCAGTTCTTC	CASNVQGADEQFF
NA	TRBV5-1	NA	TRBJ2-3	TGCGCCAGCAGCTTGTCTGTCACTAGCCCCAGCTCGGGCACAGATACGCAGTATTTT	CASSLSVTSPSSGTDTQYF
NA	TRBV18	NA	TRBJ1-2	TGTGCCAGCTCAACAACACTCAGAGGCTACACCTTC	CASSTTLRGYTF
NA	TRBV9	NA	TRBJ2-5	TGTGCCAGCAGCGCACGGACGGCCGCGGGGACCCAGTACTTC	CASSARTAAGTQYF
NA	TRBV30	NA	TRBJ1-2	TGTGCCTGGGCGAGGGACACCCTTAACTATGGCTACACCTTC	CAWARDTLNYGYTF
NA	TRBV3-1/TRBV3-2	NA	TRBJ1-2	TGTGCCAGCAGCCAAGGCGGCAGTGTGTACGGCTACACCTTC	CASSQGGSVYGYTF
NA	TRBV5-8	NA	TRBJ2-7	TGTGCCAGCAGCTTGGAATCGGGAGTCCGGACTTACGAGCAGTACTTC	CASSLESGVRTYEQYF
NA	TRBV14	NA	TRBJ1-1	TGTGCCAGCAGCCAATCCGAGGGCATCGGGAACACTGAAGCTTTCTTT	CASSQSEGIGNTEAFF
NA	TRBV5-1	NA	TRBJ2-7	TGCGCCAGCAGTTTGGAGGTTTTTAGCAGCTACGAGCAGTACTTC	CASSLEVFSSYEQYF
NA	TRBV5-1	NA	TRBJ2-3	TGCGCCAGCAGCTTGTCTCGGAGCCCAGATACGCAGTATTTT	CASSLSRSPDTQYF
NA	TRBV5-6	NA	TRBJ1-1	TGTGCCAGCAGCTACGGATCGGGTGAAGCTTTCTTT	CASSYGSGEAFF
NA	TRBV6-5	TRBD2	TRBJ2-1	TGTGCCAGCATGGGGGGGATCAACAATGAGCAGTTCTTC	CASMGGINNEQFF
few	TRBV6-6	NA	TRBJ1-3	TGTGCCATACGAGCTGGAAACACCATATATTTT	CAIRAGNTIYF
NA	TRBV7-2	NA	TRBJ2-7	TGTGCCAGCAGCTTAGGAGGGGGAACCTACGAGCAGTACTTC	CASSLGGGTYEQYF
NA	TRBV30	NA	TRBJ1-1	TGTGCCTGGACAGGGGCGGTGAGCACTGAAGCTTTCTTT	CAWTGAVSTEAFF
NA	TRBV28	NA	TRBJ1-5	TGTGCCAGCAGTTCCCTAGCAGGGCCAGATCAGCCCCAGCATTTT	CASSSLAGPDQPQHF
NA	TRBV3-1/TRBV3-2	NA	TRBJ2-3	TGTGCCAGCAGCCAATCGGGGCAGGGGTCCACAGATACGCAGTATTTT	CASSQSGQGSTDTQYF
NA	TRBV11-3	NA	TRBJ2-1	TGTGCCAGCAGCCCTGGAGAGGGACGGGGCAATGAGCAGTTCTTC	CASSPGEGRGNEQFF
NA	TRBV25-1	NA	TRBJ1-2	TGTGCCAGCAGTGGAGGTCGAGAAGCGAACTATGGCTACACCTTC	CASSGGREANYGYTF
NA	TRBV2	NA	TRBJ1-3	TGTGCCAGCAAGAAAGAAGCGGCCGCTGGAAACACCATATATTTT	CASKKEAAAGNTIYF
NA	TRBV7-8	NA	TRBJ1-6	TGTGCCAGCAGCGTAAGGGGTCCCTATAATTCACCCCTCCACTTT	CASSVRGPYNSPLHF
NA	TRBV4-1	TRBD2	TRBJ2-5	TGCGCCAGCAGCCAAGAAGGAAGGCGGGAGGCAGAGACCCAGTACTTC	CASSQEGRREAETQYF
NA	TRBV7-2	NA	TRBJ2-3	TGTGCCAGCAGCTTTGGAGACAGGTTGATGGCAGATACGCAGTATTTT	CASSFGDRLMADTQYF
NA	TRBV6-4	NA	TRBJ1-1	TGTGCCAGCAGTGACGAGGAATTCAGCACTGAAGCTTTCTTT	CASSDEEFSTEAFF
NA	TRBV5-4	TRBD2	TRBJ2-7	TGTGCCAGCAGCCCCGGGGATCTAGCGGGAGGTGTAAGCCAGCAGTACTTC	CASSPGDLAGGVSQQYF
NA	TRBV4-2	NA	TRBJ1-5	TGTGCCAGCAGCCAAGATTATAGACGGAGTCGGAATCAGCCCCAGCATTTT	CASSQDYRRSRNQPQHF
NA	TRBV6-5	NA	TRBJ1-1	TGTGCCACCTTTCCTCAGCCTGGGAACACTGAAGCTTTCTTT	CATFPQPGNTEAFF
NA	TRBV3-1/TRBV3-2	NA	TRBJ2-2	TGTGCCAGCAGCCAAGATCTCGGCCGCGGACCCCACACCGGGGAGCTGTTTTTT	CASSQDLGRGPHTGELFF
NA	TRBV30	NA	TRBJ1-1	TGTGCCTGGAGTCTCCTGGGGATGAACACTGAAGCTTTCTTT	CAWSLLGMNTEAFF
NA	TRBV18	NA	TRBJ1-1	TGTGCCAGCTCACCGCTAGGACGGAACACCTTGAACACTGAAGCTTTCTTT	CASSPLGRNTLNTEAFF
once	TRBV6-5	TRBD2	TRBJ2-1	TGTGCCAGCACGGGGGGCTCCTACAATGAGCAGTTCTTC	CASTGGSYNEQFF
NA	TRBV21-1	NA	TRBJ2-3	TGTGCCAGCAGCACCGAGACAGGACCTAGCACAGATACGCAGTATTTT	CASSTETGPSTDTQYF
NA	TRBV29-1	NA	TRBJ2-1	TGCAGCGTTGATTGGGGACTCTCCAATGAGCAGTTCTTC	CSVDWGLSNEQFF
once	TRBV5-1	TRBD1	TRBJ1-1	TGCGCCAGCAGCCGGGCCGGGACAGGGAACACTGAAGCTTTCTTT	CASSRAGTGNTEAFF
NA	TRBV2	TRBD2	TRBJ2-3	TGTGCCAGCAGTGTCTGGGTCCTAGCGGTAAACACAGATACGCAGTATTTT	CASSVWVLAVNTDTQYF
NA	TRBV2	NA	TRBJ1-2	TGTGCCAGCAGTGGGCAGGGTACCTTCTATGGCTACACCTTC	CASSGQGTFYGYTF
few	TRBV2	NA	TRBJ2-3	TGTGCCAGCAGTGATCAGGGCCGCACAGATACGCAGTATTTT	CASSDQGRTDTQYF
NA	TRBV5-1	NA	TRBJ2-3	TGCGCCAGCAGCTTGGATGTGGGGGCGGGGACAGATACGCAGTATTTT	CASSLDVGAGTDTQYF
NA	TRBV4-1	TRBD2	TRBJ2-5	TGCGCCAGCAGCCGGCTCGCTAGCGGCGGAGAGACCCAGTACTTC	CASSRLASGGETQYF
NA	TRBV4-1	NA	TRBJ1-2	TGCGCCAGCAGCCCCCTGGGGGTAATGGACAGCAACTATGGCTACACCTTC	CASSPLGVMDSNYGYTF
NA	TRBV6-5	TRBD2	TRBJ2-1	TGTGCCGGCGTTAGCGCGGCGGGAGGGTACAATGAGCAGTTCTTC	CAGVSAAGGYNEQFF
NA	TRBV18	TRBD2	TRBJ2-3	TGTGCCAGCTCACGGAATCCGATAGGACTAGCGGGGGGCACAGATACGCAGTATTTT	CASSRNPIGLAGGTDTQYF
NA	TRBV5-1	NA	TRBJ2-1	TGCGCCAGCAGCGGTTTCAATGAGCAGTTCTTC	CASSGFNEQFF
NA	TRBV7-7	TRBD1	TRBJ2-3	TGTGCCAGCAGCTCGGGACAGTTCACAGATACGCAGTATTTT	CASSSGQFTDTQYF
NA	TRBV18	TRBD1	TRBJ1-6	TGTGCCAGCTCACCGGACAGGGGGCGGCCACCCCTCCACTTT	CASSPDRGRPPLHF
NA	TRBV18	NA	TRBJ2-3	TGTGCCAGCTCACGCGCAGATACGCAGTATTTT	CASSRADTQYF
NA	TRBV7-7	TRBD1	TRBJ1-6	TGTGCCAGCAGCCACACCGCACCCCCGGACAGGGGTGATTCACCCCTCCACTTT	CASSHTAPPDRGDSPLHF
NA	TRBV19	TRBD2	TRBJ2-2	TGTGCCAGTAGTATAGTGGGACTAAACACCGGGGAGCTGTTTTTT	CASSIVGLNTGELFF
NA	TRBV21-1	NA	TRBJ2-3	TGTGCCAGCAGCAAAGGACTTGAGGGGGTCACAGATACGCAGTATTTT	CASSKGLEGVTDTQYF
NA	TRBV5-4	NA	TRBJ2-1	TGTGCCAGCAGCCCGGACTCTTTTACCTACAATGAGCAGTTCTTC	CASSPDSFTYNEQFF